These 6 T cell receptor beta chains came from one sample sequenced in a study of read filtering for tumor transcriptome and immune sequencing. The library was built from about 400 ng RNA with molecular barcoded adaptors for alpha/delta and beta/gamma chains. Each CDR3 protein gets one entry after TCRdb re-called the reads with MiXCR. The top ten clones hold approximately 30% of a sample with about 37,000 distinct CDR3 sequences, 10% to 15% of them seen once. The specimen was a population of CD138-negative cells sorted from bone marrow. These receptors were taken from a donor older than 35 with multiple myeloma.

This clonotype has ten or more counts. V usage is TRBV20-1 and J usage is TRBJ1-5; D is possibly TRBD1 (5 bases). The CDR3 covers 15 residues. V dropped 6 bases and J dropped 2 bases, with 17 bases sitting between them. In germline, CDR1 is DFQATT, CDR2 SNEGSKA (reference sequence). The chain's CDR3 is CSATFQGSGNQPQHF. CDR3 in DNA: TGCAGTGCCACTTTCCAGGGATCGGGCAATCAGCCCCAGCATTTT.

This clonotype was seen ten or more times. CDR3 in DNA: TGTGCCAGCAGTGGGGGGGATACGCAGTATTTT. Amino acids: CASSGGDTQYF. The rearrangement links TRBV6-4 to TRBJ2-3; perhaps D is TRBD1 or TRBD2 (5 bases each). The CDR3 runs 11 residues. Trimming cost V 4 bases and J 6 bases, with 5 bases left between them. The germline V gene encodes CDR1 MRHNA and CDR2 SNTAGT.

This clonotype has a count of ten or more. V gene TRBV7-9 combines with J gene TRBJ2-7; D is undetermined. V lost 1 base, J lost 5 bases, and 15 bases lay in between. CDR3 size: 15 residues. Looked up from germline, CDR1 is SEHNR and CDR2 is FQNEAQ (reference sequence). The CDR3 protein is CASSLEAATMNEQYF. The CDR3 DNA reads as TGTGCCAGCAGCTTAGAGGCCGCGACGATGAACGAGCAGTACTTC.

This clonotype was seen at least ten times. The DNA of the CDR3 is TGCAGTGCTAGACCCGCGGGACTCCCGAACACTGAAGCTTTCTTT. This gives the protein CSARPAGLPNTEAFF. This chain links TRBV20-1 with TRBJ1-1; D perhaps matches TRBD1 (5 bases). CDR1 is DFQATT, CDR2 SNEGSKA, per germline (reference sequence). The CDR3 has 15 residues. Deletions cut 2 bases from V and 1 base from J, with 14 bases between.

This clonotype has at least ten counts. The chain couples TRBV24-1 to TRBJ2-7, with 7 bases aligning to TRBD1. The CDR3 runs 14 residues. CDR1 is KGHDR, CDR2 SFDVKD, per germline. V lost 6 bases to trimming and J lost 0 bases; unmatched junction nucleotides: 4. The CDR3 DNA is TGTGCCACCAGTCCCAGGGACAGCTCCTACGAGCAGTACTTC. Its translation is CATSPRDSSYEQYF.

This clonotype was observed many times. The V call is TRBV20-1, the J call TRBJ2-3, with D possibly being TRBD1 or TRBD2 (5 bases each). The CDR3 has 15 residues. Trimming pared 3 bases from V and 4 bases from J, leaving 17 bases between. Germline V gives CDR1 DFQATT, CDR2 SNEGSKA (reference sequence). The CDR3 here is CSARNFRGTPDTQYF. The CDR3 DNA reads TGCAGTGCTAGGAATTTCAGAGGGACCCCAGATACGCAGTATTTT.